These 10 T cell receptor beta chains were all obtained from the same sample, sequenced in a study of human T cells and chemical hapten exposure. TCRdb used MiXCR to reprocess the RACE reads, holding one entry per CDR3 protein. The repertoire has some 71,000 distinct CDR3 sequences, about a tenth of them found once; the top ten carry around 7%. Documented time point: patch test 2, 6 weeks after DPC sensitization. Treatment described: therapeutic diphenylcyclopropenone sensitization with weekly scalp DPC. The sample in question was whole blood, obtained in connection with sensitization to the hapten diphenylcyclopropenone (DPC). The source is a woman aged 45-65 years with alopecia areata. Some clones in this sample may be carry-over from other donors' samples.

The rearrangement links TRBV12-3 or TRBV12-4 to TRBJ2-5; 8 bases map to TRBD1. The CDR3 spans 15 residues. The V gene end was trimmed by 6 bases and the J gene end by 5 bases; junction bases not matched to a gene: 11. CDR3 in amino acids: CASSFPTGAAETQYF. The CDR3 region has the DNA TGTGCCAGCAGCTTCCCGACAGGGGCGGCGGAGACCCAGTACTTC.

Of note for this clonotype: Sequence at one end of the junction differs from germline and may be a read error. The chain is built from TRBV7-9 and TRBJ2-1; tentative D call: TRBD1 (6 bases). The CDR3 runs to 12 residues. Germline V gene lookup returns CDR1 SEHNR and CDR2 FQNEAQ (reference sequence). CDR3 sequence (DNA): TGTGCCAGCAGCCCCCGGACAGAGTCGATTATCTTC. It translates to CASSPRTESIIF.

The chain carries TRBV24-1 and TRBJ2-1; perhaps TRBD2 as D (6 bases). The length of the CDR3 is 14 residues. Trimming removed 9 bases at V and 3 bases at J, with 14 bases between. Germline V gives CDR1 KGHDR, CDR2 SFDVKD. The DNA of the CDR3 is TGTGCCACCGGGCGGAGGGGATTCTACAATGAGCAGTTCTTC. Its protein product is CATGRRGFYNEQFF.

This clonotype was seen at least ten times. The V gene is TRBV20-1, the J gene TRBJ2-1; 12 positions match TRBD2. CDR1 is DFQATT, CDR2 SNEGSKA, per germline (reference sequence). The CDR3 covers 18 residues. Losses at the gene ends were 2 bases for V and 4 bases for J; bases not matched to a gene: 12. The CDR3 region has the DNA TGCAGTGCTAGATCCCCGGGACTAGCGGGCCCGAGGTACAATGAGCAGTTCTTC. It is translated as CSARSPGLAGPRYNEQFF.

This clonotype has a count of ten or more. V is TRBV2 and J is TRBJ1-1; the D gene is possibly TRBD1 (5 bases). V lost 5 bases, J lost 5 bases, and 9 bases lay in between. Germline CDR1 is SNHLY and CDR2 is FYNNEI. This CDR3 spans 12 amino acids. The CDR3 sequence is CASSRGVTEAFF. CDR3 in DNA: TGTGCCAGCAGTCGGGGGGTGACTGAAGCTTTCTTT.

Points on this clonotype: This sequence may be a read error, since a much larger clone differs from it by one base. Since no conserved phenylalanine or tryptophan closes the CDR3, a read error is the likely cause. The rearrangement uses TRBV2 and TRBJ1-2, with D unclear. Germline V CDR1 and CDR2: SNHLY, FYNNEI. The CDR3 is made up of 13 amino acids. Between the trimmed V and J ends, which lost 7 bases and 4 bases, there was a span of 13 bases. This chain's CDR3 is CASKFEGIYGYTL. The CDR3 DNA is TGTGCCAGCAAGTTTGAGGGTATCTATGGCTACACCCTC.

This clonotype came up many times. The V gene is TRBV2, the J gene TRBJ2-1, with TRBD2 matching 14 bases. Germline V gene sequence: CDR1 SNHLY, CDR2 FYNNEI. The CDR3 sequence is 16 residues long. V was pared by 6 bases and J by 7 bases, with 8 bases of the junction left unmatched. The CDR3 DNA reads as TGTGCCAGCAGAAAGGGACTAGCGGGAGTTAATAATGAGCAGTTCTTC. It yields the protein CASRKGLAGVNNEQFF.

The gene calls are TRBV7-9 and TRBJ2-3; D is uncertain. CDR3 length: 15 amino acids. V was shortened by 5 bases and J by 0 bases, with 12 bases between the two germline ends. CDR1 and CDR2 (germline): SEHNR, FQNEAQ (reference sequence). CDR3 sequence (DNA): TGTGCCAGCAGCCCAAGGGAATACAGCACAGATACGCAGTATTTT. Its translation is CASSPREYSTDTQYF. Based on the CDR3 plus reference TRBV7-9 and TRBJ2-3, the full variable domain is DTGVSQNPRHKITKRGQNVTFRCDPISEHNRLYWYRQTLGQGPEFLTYFQNEAQLEKSRLLSDRFSAERPKGSFSTLEIQRTEQGDSAMYLCASSPREYSTDTQYFGPGTRLTVL.

This clonotype appeared many times. The rearrangement uses TRBV20-1 and TRBJ2-1; D perhaps matches TRBD2 (6 bases). V shed 0 bases and J shed 4 bases, with 13 bases lying between them. Germline CDR1 is DFQATT and CDR2 is SNEGSKA (reference sequence). The CDR3 spans 15 residues. CDR3 sequence reads: CSAREFAGMYNEQFF. The CDR3 nucleotides read TGCAGTGCTAGAGAGTTCGCGGGGATGTACAATGAGCAGTTCTTC.

CDR3 region: CSAGPGTGTGKPQHF. The CDR3 region has the DNA TGCAGTGCTGGACCCGGGACAGGGACGGGAAAGCCCCAGCATTTT. The V and J genes are TRBV20-1 and TRBJ1-5; 9 nucleotides line up with TRBD1. The CDR3 spans 15 residues. In germline, CDR1 is DFQATT, CDR2 SNEGSKA (reference sequence). Trimming removed 5 bases from V and 8 bases from J; junction bases left unmatched: 13.